The 21 T cell receptor beta chains below were found in one sample sequenced in a study of blood T cell repertoires in COVID-19. Method: immunoSEQ multiplex PCR; TCRdb's copy keeps in-frame clones and lacks some. The table records fewer than 400,000 clones, 90% of them present only once. The sequencing input was peripheral blood. Source of these receptors: a woman under 40 with COVID-19, enrolled during active disease.

The chain links TRBV10-2 to TRBJ1-2; TRBD1 matches 7 bases. The CDR3 has 13 residues. V lost 4 bases, J lost 5 bases, and 4 bases stayed unmatched. Germline V CDR1 and CDR2: WSHSY, SAAADI. CDR3: CASSGQGDYGYTF. The CDR3 DNA is TGCGCCAGCAGTGGACAGGGTGATTATGGCTACACCTTC.

The rearrangement joins TRBV6-5 to TRBJ2-7; D remains unclear. The germline gives CDR1 MNHEY, CDR2 SVGAGI. The length of the CDR3 is 13 residues. V shed 5 bases and J shed 2 bases, with 10 bases lying between them. The CDR3 nucleotides are TGTGCCAGCAGTCGACTCTCGACCTACGAGCAGTACTTC. Translating it yields CASSRLSTYEQYF.

The chain recombines TRBV18 with TRBJ1-1; 7 nucleotides agree with TRBD1. Germline V gene lookup returns CDR1 KGHSH and CDR2 LQKENI. Unmatched junction bases numbered 14, after V lost 2 bases and J lost 8 bases. This CDR3 region has 16 residues. The CDR3 DNA follows: TGTGCCAGCTCACCAACGAGCGGTACGAGGGGGCGCGAAGCTTTCTTT. This encodes CASSPTSGTRGREAFF.

The chain recombines TRBV6-5 with TRBJ2-1, with a weak D call TRBD2 (5 bases). Germline CDR1 is MNHEY and CDR2 is SVGAGI. CDR3 length: 16 residues. Trimming removed 0 bases at V and 4 bases at J, with 13 bases between. The CDR3 loop is CASSYSKDYLYNEQFF. The CDR3 DNA reads TGTGCCAGCAGTTACTCGAAAGACTATTTATACAATGAGCAGTTCTTC.

V gene TRBV10-3 combines with J gene TRBJ1-1, with D maybe TRBD1 (5 bases). Germline lookup yields CDR1 ENHRY and CDR2 SYGVKD. The germline V and J ends were trimmed by 6 bases and 1 base, with 9 bases remaining between them. There are 13 residues in the CDR3. CDR3 protein: CAIRLGGNTEAFF. Here the CDR3 DNA reads TGTGCCATCAGACTGGGGGGGAACACTGAAGCTTTCTTT.

CDR3 DNA sequence: TGCAGCGTTGAAGCTAGCGGTGCAGATACGCAGTATTTT. This sequence encodes CSVEASGADTQYF. This sequence joins TRBV29-1 and TRBJ2-3, with 7 nucleotides matching TRBD2. The CDR3 runs to 13 residues. Germline trimming cut 1 base from V and 4 bases from J; bases unmatched to any gene: 2. Germline values: CDR1 SQVTM, CDR2 ANQGSEA.

The V gene is TRBV6-5, the J gene TRBJ1-2; 11 positions match TRBD1. J gave up 6 bases and V 8 bases, and 2 bases lay outside the gene matches. The CDR3 consists of 12 residues. CDR1 is MNHEY, CDR2 SVGAGI, per germline. The CDR3 loop is CASRGQGDGYTF. CDR3 in DNA: TGTGCCAGCCGGGGACAGGGGGATGGCTACACCTTC.

The V call is TRBV7-3, the J call TRBJ2-5; 10 nucleotides match TRBD1. The CDR3 consists of 17 residues. Germline assignment: CDR1 SGHTA and CDR2 FQGTGA. V shed 3 bases and J 3 bases; nucleotides not matched to a gene: 10. The CDR3 region has the DNA TGTGCCAGCAGCTTGGCCCCAGTCGGGACAGGGGAAGAGACCCAGTACTTC. It translates to CASSLAPVGTGEETQYF.

J is TRBJ2-1 and V is TRBV7-9, with 13 bases matching TRBD2. The trim removed 5 bases at V and 5 bases at J, leaving 12 bases unmatched. This CDR3 is built from 18 residues. Per germline, CDR1 SEHNR and CDR2 FQNEAQ (reference sequence). CDR3: CASSLGIILAGGNNEQFF. The DNA of the CDR3 is TGTGCCAGCAGCCTCGGGATTATACTAGCGGGAGGGAACAATGAGCAGTTCTTC.

This rearrangement joins TRBV5-4 to TRBJ2-7, with 8 bases that match TRBD1. V lost 1 base to trimming and J lost 6 bases; unmatched junction nucleotides: 12. Germline V gene sequence: CDR1 SGHNT, CDR2 YYREEE (reference sequence). The CDR3 extends over 16 amino acids. The CDR3 loop is CASSLSPRQGKPEQYF. DNA of the CDR3: TGTGCCAGCAGCTTGTCCCCGAGACAGGGGAAACCCGAGCAGTACTTC.

The chain joins TRBV29-1 to TRBJ1-2; D might be TRBD1 (6 bases). Germline V lookup: CDR1 SQVTM, CDR2 ANQGSEA. The ends were cut back, 0 bases at V and 8 bases at J, with 13 bases in the middle. The CDR3 contains 13 residues. CDR3 in amino acids: CSVEDDVRGGYTF. The DNA of the CDR3 is TGCAGCGTTGAAGATGACGTAAGGGGGGGCTACACCTTC.

Only one count was recorded for this clone. The CDR3 nucleotides read TGTGCCAGCAGCTCCTCTGTCGGGGAGGCGGGTCAGCCCCAGCATTTT. Its translation is CASSSSVGEAGQPQHF. The rearrangement joins TRBV5-5 to TRBJ1-5, with D unresolved. The CDR3 is 16 residues long. V lost 3 bases and J lost 6, with 19 bases in between. From germline, CDR1 is SGHKS and CDR2 YYEKEE (reference sequence).

The sample holds a few counts of this clone. The chain uses TRBV27 and TRBJ1-6; no clear D. CDR3 length: 13 amino acids. Germline values: CDR1 MNHEY, CDR2 SMNVEV (reference sequence). Trimming stripped 5 bases from V and 10 bases from J, with 12 bases between. The CDR3: CASSVREGSPLHF. DNA of the CDR3: TGTGCCAGCAGTGTAAGGGAGGGCTCACCCCTCCACTTT.

This clone has just a few counts. V is TRBV7-9 and J is TRBJ2-1; D possibly corresponds to TRBD2 (6 bases). The CDR3 consists of 11 residues. V was clipped by 5 bases and J by 9 bases, with 8 bases between them. Germline values: CDR1 SEHNR, CDR2 FQNEAQ (reference sequence). CDR3 coding DNA: TGTGCCAGCAGCGTTAGCGGTGAGCAGTTCTTC. This codes for CASSVSGEQFF.

The chain is built from TRBV10-3 and TRBJ1-1; D perhaps matches TRBD1 (5 bases). The V end was cut by 7 bases, the J end by 5 bases, with 17 bases between. This CDR3 has 14 amino acids. The germline gives CDR1 ENHRY, CDR2 SYGVKD. The CDR3 coding sequence is TGTGCCATCATGGATCCAGGGAAGGGGACTGAAGCTTTCTTT. Protein product: CAIMDPGKGTEAFF.

This chain connects TRBV11-3 to TRBJ2-1; perhaps TRBD2 as D (5 bases). Germline-derived CDR1 and CDR2 are SGHNT and YENEEA. The V and J ends lost 6 bases and 7 bases respectively, with 13 bases between them. This CDR3 contains 13 residues. The CDR3 region is CASRKEAGNEQFF. DNA for the CDR3: TGTGCCAGCAGGAAAGAGGCGGGTAATGAGCAGTTCTTC.

The J gene is TRBJ2-3, the V gene TRBV9, with 8 positions matching TRBD2. CDR3 length equals 16 residues. Germline V gene lookup returns CDR1 SGDLS and CDR2 YYNGEE. Trimming took 2 bases from V and 3 from J; bases not matched to a gene: 8. Here the CDR3 DNA reads TGTGCCAGCAGCGTCGGGGCGACTAGCGCTACAGATACGCAGTATTTT. It encodes CASSVGATSATDTQYF.

V and J are TRBV18 and TRBJ1-2; 9 positions agree with TRBD1. V lost 3 bases to trimming and J lost 7 bases; unmatched junction nucleotides: 9. CDR3 length: 15 residues. Per the germline V gene, CDR1 is KGHSH and CDR2 is LQKENI. The CDR3 region is CASSPPGQGYGGYTF. CDR3 bases: TGTGCCAGCTCACCCCCGGGACAGGGTTATGGTGGCTACACCTTC.

The chain couples TRBV3-1 (or the pseudogene TRBV3-2) to TRBJ2-3; 8 positions match TRBD2. Trimming cost V 7 bases and J 6 bases; bases outside gene matches: 6. The CDR3 is made up of 13 amino acids. Germline V gives CDR1 LGHDT, CDR2 YNNKEL (reference sequence). The DNA for the CDR3 is TGTGCCAGCACGCGGCGGGGGGAGGATACGCAGTATTTT. Its protein product is CASTRRGEDTQYF.

The chain has TRBV19 and TRBJ2-2, with unresolved D. This CDR3 contains 13 residues. The germline CDR1 and CDR2 sequences are LNHDA and SQIVND (reference sequence). Trimming stripped 10 bases from V and 1 base from J, with 10 bases between. CDR3 sequence: CATSLGNTGELFF. In DNA form, the CDR3 reads TGTGCCACCTCGCTAGGGAACACCGGGGAGCTGTTTTTT.

J is TRBJ2-5 and V is TRBV6-5, with TRBD1 matching over 7 bases. Per germline, CDR1 MNHEY and CDR2 SVGAGI. J gave up 5 bases and V 5 bases, and 11 bases lay outside the gene matches. CDR3 length equals 15 residues. The CDR3 loop is CASSPGQEFGETQYF. DNA of the CDR3: TGTGCCAGCAGTCCTGGACAGGAGTTCGGGGAGACCCAGTACTTC.